A selection of T cell receptor beta chains follows, all from one sample in a study of shared clonotypes between healthy human individuals. This table comes from immunoSEQ multiplex PCR, and its TCRdb copy is limited to in-frame clones, with some not included. Of 2.3 million or so clones listed, 90% to 95% are singletons. Specimen: naive CD4+ T cells from PBMCs. These receptors all stem from a man between 18 and 29 years old in good health. Some clones in this sample may be carry-over from other donors' samples. Each CDR3 is given with its conserved first and last residue. D genes are given only for firm matches. Where a row states a size, it is once, few, many or the class of an expanded clone; other rows omit it.

d_call: NA; clone_size: NA; j_call: TRBJ2-7; v_call: TRBV7-4; cdr3_length: 14; cdr3_nt: TGTGCCAGCAGCTGTACCAGACCCTCCTACGAGCAGTACTTC; cdr3_aa: CASSCTRPSYEQYF
d_call: TRBD1; clone_size: NA; j_call: TRBJ1-2; v_call: TRBV6-6; cdr3_length: 13; cdr3_nt: TGTGCCAGCAGCTTACAGGGGAACTATGGCTACACCTTC; cdr3_aa: CASSLQGNYGYTF
d_call: NA; clone_size: NA; j_call: TRBJ2-7; v_call: TRBV9; cdr3_length: 14; cdr3_nt: TGTGCCAGCAGCGTAGCTCCGGTGGGCTACGAGCAGTACTTC; cdr3_aa: CASSVAPVGYEQYF
d_call: NA; clone_size: NA; j_call: TRBJ1-1; v_call: TRBV23-1; cdr3_length: 15; cdr3_nt: TGCGCCAGCAGTCAATCGCGGGGGGAGGAAACTGAAGCTTTCTTT; cdr3_aa: CASSQSRGEETEAFF
d_call: TRBD1; clone_size: NA; j_call: TRBJ1-1; v_call: TRBV11-2; cdr3_length: 14; cdr3_nt: TGTGCCAGCAGCTTCCCCCTGACAGGGACTGAAGCTTTCTTT; cdr3_aa: CASSFPLTGTEAFF
d_call: TRBD1; clone_size: few; j_call: TRBJ1-1; v_call: TRBV30; cdr3_length: 11; cdr3_nt: TGTGCCTGGAACCCAGGGGGCCCAGCTTTCTTT; cdr3_aa: CAWNPGGPAFF
d_call: TRBD2; clone_size: NA; j_call: TRBJ2-3; v_call: TRBV5-1; cdr3_length: 15; cdr3_nt: TGCGCCAGCAGGTCTAGCGGGAGTTACGCAGATACGCAGTATTTT; cdr3_aa: CASRSSGSYADTQYF
d_call: NA; clone_size: NA; j_call: TRBJ2-3; v_call: TRBV12-5; cdr3_length: 13; cdr3_nt: TGTGCTAGTGGTTCCGGACAGACAGATACGCAGTATTTT; cdr3_aa: CASGSGQTDTQYF
d_call: NA; clone_size: NA; j_call: TRBJ2-7; v_call: TRBV28; cdr3_length: 13; cdr3_nt: TGTGCCAGCAGCTTATCTTCCTGGTGGGAGCAGTACTTC; cdr3_aa: CASSLSSWWEQYF
d_call: NA; clone_size: NA; j_call: TRBJ2-7; v_call: TRBV2; cdr3_length: 15; cdr3_nt: TGTGCCAGCAGAGGGACGGGAGCACCCAATCCCGAGCAGTACTTC; cdr3_aa: CASRGTGAPNPEQYF
d_call: TRBD2; clone_size: NA; j_call: TRBJ2-3; v_call: TRBV5-1; cdr3_length: 16; cdr3_nt: TGCGCCAGCGCCGGGCGGGCTAGCGGTCGCACAGATACGCAGTATTTT; cdr3_aa: CASAGRASGRTDTQYF
d_call: NA; clone_size: NA; j_call: TRBJ2-2; v_call: TRBV15; cdr3_length: 16; cdr3_nt: TGTGCCACCAGCAGTTTTGATAGGACGAACACCGGGGAGCTGTTTTTT; cdr3_aa: CATSSFDRTNTGELFF
d_call: NA; clone_size: NA; j_call: TRBJ2-7; v_call: TRBV7-9; cdr3_length: 15; cdr3_nt: TGTGCCAGCAGCTTGGTCCAGGGGATACACTACGAGCAGTACTTC; cdr3_aa: CASSLVQGIHYEQYF
d_call: NA; clone_size: NA; j_call: TRBJ1-1; v_call: TRBV4-3; cdr3_length: 11; cdr3_nt: TGCGCCAGCCGGTCAGACAGTGAAGCTTTCTTT; cdr3_aa: CASRSDSEAFF
d_call: NA; clone_size: NA; j_call: TRBJ2-3; v_call: TRBV9; cdr3_length: 16; cdr3_nt: TGTGCCAGCAGCGCCCTAGCGTGGCGCAGCACAGATACGCAGTATTTT; cdr3_aa: CASSALAWRSTDTQYF
d_call: NA; clone_size: NA; j_call: TRBJ2-2; v_call: TRBV28; cdr3_length: 14; cdr3_nt: TGTGCCAGCAGTTCCCAGGGAGGCACCGGGGAGCTGTTTTTT; cdr3_aa: CASSSQGGTGELFF
d_call: TRBD1; clone_size: once; j_call: TRBJ1-6; v_call: TRBV28; cdr3_length: 14; cdr3_nt: TGTGCCAGCAGTTCCTGGACAGGGAATTCACCCCTCCACTTT; cdr3_aa: CASSSWTGNSPLHF
d_call: NA; clone_size: NA; j_call: TRBJ2-2; v_call: TRBV18; cdr3_length: 15; cdr3_nt: TGTGCCAGCTCACCATCATCAGCGGACACCGGGGAGCTGTTTTTT; cdr3_aa: CASSPSSADTGELFF
d_call: TRBD2; clone_size: NA; j_call: TRBJ2-7; v_call: TRBV2; cdr3_length: 15; cdr3_nt: TGTGCCAGCAGCGGGACTAGCGGGAGGACCAACGAGCAGTACTTC; cdr3_aa: CASSGTSGRTNEQYF
d_call: TRBD1; clone_size: NA; j_call: TRBJ1-2; v_call: TRBV5-1; cdr3_length: 14; cdr3_nt: TGCGCCAGCAGCGAATTCGGGACAGTCTATGGCTACACCTTC; cdr3_aa: CASSEFGTVYGYTF
d_call: NA; clone_size: NA; j_call: TRBJ2-1; v_call: TRBV5-1; cdr3_length: 17; cdr3_nt: TGCGCCAGCAGCTTGGAGGGCGGGCAGGGGACGTACAATGAGCAGTTCTTC; cdr3_aa: CASSLEGGQGTYNEQFF
d_call: TRBD2; clone_size: NA; j_call: TRBJ2-3; v_call: TRBV5-1; cdr3_length: 14; cdr3_nt: TGCGCCAGCAGCTTGGCCGCGGGGGGCGATACGCAGTATTTT; cdr3_aa: CASSLAAGGDTQYF
d_call: TRBD1; clone_size: NA; j_call: TRBJ1-1; v_call: TRBV28; cdr3_length: 16; cdr3_nt: TGTGCCAGCAGTTTGTTAGGACAGGGCCTGAACACTGAAGCTTTCTTT; cdr3_aa: CASSLLGQGLNTEAFF
d_call: TRBD2; clone_size: NA; j_call: TRBJ2-1; v_call: TRBV27; cdr3_length: 17; cdr3_nt: TGTGCCAGCAGTTTAATCCGGGGTAGCGGGAGGGGCAATGAGCAGTTCTTC; cdr3_aa: CASSLIRGSGRGNEQFF
d_call: NA; clone_size: NA; j_call: TRBJ1-4; v_call: TRBV9; cdr3_length: 15; cdr3_nt: TGTGCCAGCAGCGTAGACGAGGGGTCTAATGAAAAACTGTTTTTT; cdr3_aa: CASSVDEGSNEKLFF
d_call: NA; clone_size: few; j_call: TRBJ1-2; v_call: TRBV15; cdr3_length: 12; cdr3_nt: TGTGCCACCAGCAGAGCCACCTATGGCTACACCTTC; cdr3_aa: CATSRATYGYTF
d_call: NA; clone_size: NA; j_call: TRBJ1-5; v_call: TRBV18; cdr3_length: 13; cdr3_nt: TGTGCCAGCGCGGACGGTGACAATCAGCCCCAGCATTTT; cdr3_aa: CASADGDNQPQHF
d_call: NA; clone_size: NA; j_call: TRBJ1-2; v_call: TRBV19; cdr3_length: 17; cdr3_nt: TGTGCCAGTAGCATCCAGAGGGGTATCACTTATAACTATGGCTACACCTTC; cdr3_aa: CASSIQRGITYNYGYTF
d_call: TRBD2; clone_size: once; j_call: TRBJ2-1; v_call: TRBV7-7; cdr3_length: 14; cdr3_nt: TGTGCCAGCAGCCAGAGCGGGAGGGACAATGAGCAGTTCTTC; cdr3_aa: CASSQSGRDNEQFF
d_call: NA; clone_size: NA; j_call: TRBJ1-1; v_call: TRBV28; cdr3_length: 13; cdr3_nt: TGTGCCAGCAGCGCTACAGCGAGTAGGCGAGCTTTCTTT; cdr3_aa: CASSATASRRAFF
d_call: TRBD2; clone_size: NA; j_call: TRBJ2-1; v_call: TRBV5-1; cdr3_length: 15; cdr3_nt: TGCGCCAGCAGCTTAGGAGCGGGACCATACAATGAGCAGTTCTTC; cdr3_aa: CASSLGAGPYNEQFF
d_call: NA; clone_size: NA; j_call: TRBJ1-5; v_call: TRBV18; cdr3_length: 14; cdr3_nt: TGTGCCAGCTCACCGGGACGAAGCAATCAGCCCCAGCATTTT; cdr3_aa: CASSPGRSNQPQHF
d_call: NA; clone_size: NA; j_call: TRBJ1-1; v_call: TRBV19; cdr3_length: 15; cdr3_nt: TGTGCCAGTACCTCCTTGGAGGTCATGAACACTGAAGCTTTCTTT; cdr3_aa: CASTSLEVMNTEAFF
d_call: TRBD1; clone_size: NA; j_call: TRBJ2-3; v_call: TRBV19; cdr3_length: 15; cdr3_nt: TGTGCCAGTGGTGACAGGGGACGACTCACAGATACGCAGTATTTT; cdr3_aa: CASGDRGRLTDTQYF
d_call: TRBD2; clone_size: NA; j_call: TRBJ2-1; v_call: TRBV7-9; cdr3_length: 16; cdr3_nt: TGTGCCAGCAGCCGTACGACTAGCGGGGGCTACAATGAGCAGTTCTTC; cdr3_aa: CASSRTTSGGYNEQFF
d_call: TRBD1; clone_size: once; j_call: TRBJ1-1; v_call: TRBV6-6; cdr3_length: 14; cdr3_nt: TGTGCCAGCAGCATAAGGACAGGGGGCACTGAAGCTTTCTTT; cdr3_aa: CASSIRTGGTEAFF
d_call: NA; clone_size: NA; j_call: TRBJ2-5; v_call: TRBV28; cdr3_length: 13; cdr3_nt: TGTGCCAGCAGTCTGGGGGCACAAGAGACCCAGTACTTC; cdr3_aa: CASSLGAQETQYF
d_call: TRBD2; clone_size: NA; j_call: TRBJ2-1; v_call: TRBV14; cdr3_length: 17; cdr3_nt: TGTGCCAGCAGCCAACGAAGCGGGAGGTTATCGGGGAATGAGCAGTTCTTC; cdr3_aa: CASSQRSGRLSGNEQFF
d_call: NA; clone_size: NA; j_call: TRBJ1-1; v_call: TRBV27; cdr3_length: 15; cdr3_nt: TGTGCCAGCAGTCCCCGTTGGGGGATGAACACTGAAGCTTTCTTT; cdr3_aa: CASSPRWGMNTEAFF
d_call: TRBD1; clone_size: few; j_call: TRBJ1-5; v_call: TRBV28; cdr3_length: 13; cdr3_nt: TGTGCCAGCGCGGGACAGAGTTATCAGCCCCAGCATTTT; cdr3_aa: CASAGQSYQPQHF
d_call: TRBD2; clone_size: NA; j_call: TRBJ2-3; v_call: TRBV7-9; cdr3_length: 16; cdr3_nt: TGTGCCAGCAGCTTAAGCGGGAGAGCGGGCACAGATACGCAGTATTTT; cdr3_aa: CASSLSGRAGTDTQYF
d_call: TRBD2; clone_size: NA; j_call: TRBJ2-7; v_call: TRBV7-2; cdr3_length: 17; cdr3_nt: TGTGCCAGCAGCCGACGCAGGACTAGCGGGGGGACGGGGGAGCAGTACTTC; cdr3_aa: CASSRRRTSGGTGEQYF
d_call: NA; clone_size: NA; j_call: TRBJ1-5; v_call: TRBV5-5; cdr3_length: 15; cdr3_nt: TGTGCCAGCAGCTTGGATGAAGGGTTCGGGCAGCCCCAGCATTTT; cdr3_aa: CASSLDEGFGQPQHF
d_call: NA; clone_size: NA; j_call: TRBJ2-7; v_call: TRBV18; cdr3_length: 13; cdr3_nt: TGTGCCAGCTCACCACTGGACGGCTACGAGCAGTACTTC; cdr3_aa: CASSPLDGYEQYF
d_call: NA; clone_size: NA; j_call: TRBJ2-3; v_call: TRBV5-1; cdr3_length: 16; cdr3_nt: TGCGCCAGCAGCTTGTCATACGCGACTAGCACAGATACGCAGTATTTT; cdr3_aa: CASSLSYATSTDTQYF
d_call: NA; clone_size: NA; j_call: TRBJ2-7; v_call: TRBV20-1; cdr3_length: 11; cdr3_nt: TGCAGTGCGGGACACGACTACGAGCAGTACTTC; cdr3_aa: CSAGHDYEQYF
d_call: NA; clone_size: once; j_call: TRBJ2-7; v_call: TRBV9; cdr3_length: 15; cdr3_nt: TGTGCCAGCAGCACCCTGGGAACGCCCTCCTACGAGCAGTACTTC; cdr3_aa: CASSTLGTPSYEQYF
d_call: NA; clone_size: few; j_call: TRBJ1-1; v_call: TRBV30; cdr3_length: 13; cdr3_nt: TGTGCCTGGGTCGGGATGGGACCCAAGGGAGCTTTCTTT; cdr3_aa: CAWVGMGPKGAFF
d_call: NA; clone_size: NA; j_call: TRBJ2-3; v_call: TRBV5-1; cdr3_length: 14; cdr3_nt: TGCGCCAGCAGCTCAGGAGACAGCACAGATACGCAGTATTTT; cdr3_aa: CASSSGDSTDTQYF
d_call: NA; clone_size: NA; j_call: TRBJ1-1; v_call: TRBV5-4; cdr3_length: 14; cdr3_nt: TGTGCCAGCAGCTTGTGGCAGGGTTTGACTGAAGCTTTCTTT; cdr3_aa: CASSLWQGLTEAFF
d_call: NA; clone_size: NA; j_call: TRBJ1-2; v_call: TRBV2; cdr3_length: 14; cdr3_nt: TGTGCCAGCAGGGAAATCGGGCCCCCTGGGGGCTACACCTTC; cdr3_aa: CASREIGPPGGYTF
d_call: TRBD1; clone_size: NA; j_call: TRBJ1-5; v_call: TRBV7-9; cdr3_length: 14; cdr3_nt: TGTGCCAGCAGCTCGGACAGGGTTGGTCAGCCCCAGCATTTT; cdr3_aa: CASSSDRVGQPQHF
d_call: TRBD1; clone_size: NA; j_call: TRBJ1-2; v_call: TRBV9; cdr3_length: 14; cdr3_nt: TGTGCCAGCAGCGCCCAGGGGGGCCACTATGGCTACACCTTC; cdr3_aa: CASSAQGGHYGYTF
d_call: NA; clone_size: NA; j_call: TRBJ2-6; v_call: TRBV6-1; cdr3_length: 15; cdr3_nt: TGTGCCAGCAGTGAGGGGTCTGCTGGGGCCAACGTCCTGACTTTC; cdr3_aa: CASSEGSAGANVLTF